This TCR beta chain was sequenced in a study of blood T cell repertoires in COVID-19. The V and J ends lost 5 bases and 3 bases respectively, with 11 bases between them. The CDR3 extends over 14 amino acids. Germline V lookup: CDR1 MDHEN, CDR2 SYDVKM. Libraries were prepared by immunoSEQ multiplex PCR; TCRdb keeps only in-frame clonotypes and omits some of them. The data hold a few hundred thousand clones, with about 90% observed a single time. This clone came up a few times. V and J are TRBV28 and TRBJ1-3; D gene uncertain. This receptor was obtained from a woman aged 45-65 years who had been exposed to COVID-19. Material for sequencing was PBMCs or T cells enriched from blood (not recorded which). DNA of the CDR3: TGTGCCAGCAGTCGGTGGGGAGGTGGAAACACCATATATTTT. Translation gives CASSRWGGGNTIYF.